Listed below are T cell receptor beta chains from one sample, sequenced in a study of blood T cells in healthy people across ages. TCRdb re-analysed the 5' RACE reads in MiXCR, keeping a single row per CDR3 protein. The sample has fewer than 2,000,000 distinct CDR3 sequences, around 42% seen once; the top ten hold 23%. The source material was blood. These receptors all come from a human donor in good health. Both conserved end residues are part of each CDR3. The order of the fields is clone size, J gene, D gene, V gene, CDR3 protein, CDR3 DNA. D genes are given only for firm matches. The size of a clone is reported for some rows only, either as once, few or many, or as a class for expanded clones.

many,TRBJ2-5,.,TRBV20-1,CSARLLTGDQETQYF,TGCAGTGCTCGCCTATTGACAGGCGATCAAGAGACCCAGTACTTC
.,TRBJ2-7,TRBD2,TRBV7-2,CASSLVPVRLAGERQYF,TGTGCCAGCAGCTTAGTCCCTGTCCGGCTAGCGGGGGAGCGGCAGTACTTC
.,TRBJ2-7,.,TRBV4-1,CASSRPRAGEQYF,TGCGCCAGCAGCCGCCCCAGGGCCGGCGAGCAGTACTTC
.,TRBJ2-7,TRBD2,TRBV6-6,CASRELATSSYEQYF,TGTGCCAGCAGGGAACTAGCGACCAGCTCCTACGAGCAGTACTTC
few,TRBJ2-1,.,TRBV6-5,CASSYSLDHSYNEQFF,TGTGCCAGCAGTTACTCCCTGGACCACTCCTACAATGAGCAGTTCTTC
.,TRBJ1-5,TRBD1,TRBV7-2,CASSSARGGWPQHF,TGTGCCAGCAGCTCCGCCAGGGGGGGATGGCCCCAGCATTTT
.,TRBJ1-1,.,TRBV12-3/TRBV12-4,CATKNTEAFF,TGTGCCACCAAGAACACTGAAGCTTTCTTT
.,TRBJ2-1,.,TRBV29-1,CSVAPGPNGQYEQFF,TGCAGCGTTGCCCCTGGTCCCAACGGACAGTATGAGCAGTTCTTC
.,TRBJ1-1,.,TRBV3-1,CASSHRSRAEAFF,TGTGCCAGCAGCCATAGGAGCAGGGCTGAAGCTTTCTTT
few,TRBJ1-1,.,TRBV7-2,CASSLIEEAFF,TGTGCCAGCAGCTTAATAGAAGAAGCTTTCTTT
few,TRBJ2-5,TRBD1,TRBV24-1,CATSPGTGSETQYF,TGTGCCACCAGCCCAGGGACAGGGTCAGAGACCCAGTACTTC
.,TRBJ2-1,TRBD2,TRBV4-2,CASSQEASGMYNEQFF,TGTGCCAGCAGCCAAGAGGCTAGCGGGATGTATAATGAGCAGTTCTTC
few,TRBJ1-6,.,TRBV12-3/TRBV12-4,CASSGSSPLHF,TGTGCCAGCAGTGGCAGTTCACCCCTCCACTTT
.,TRBJ1-5,.,TRBV7-2,CASSDYSSSNQPQHF,TGTGCCAGCAGCGATTACAGTTCGAGCAATCAGCCCCAGCATTTT
.,TRBJ1-2,.,TRBV12-3/TRBV12-4,CASSFLTRSYGYTF,TGTGCCAGCAGTTTTCTAACTAGAAGCTATGGCTACACCTTC
.,TRBJ2-1,.,TRBV7-8,CASSLASFGDNEQFF,TGTGCCAGCTCCCTGGCGAGCTTTGGGGACAATGAGCAGTTCTTC
few,TRBJ1-6,.,TRBV27,CASSFSFGQVGLPLHF,TGTGCCAGCAGTTTCTCATTTGGCCAGGTCGGCTTGCCCCTCCACTTT
.,TRBJ2-1,.,TRBV5-4,CASSLGQGGLELEQFF,TGTGCCAGCAGCTTGGGTCAGGGAGGCCTTGAACTTGAGCAGTTCTTC
.,TRBJ2-7,.,TRBV6-6,CASSSRLDEQYF,TGTGCCAGCAGTAGTCGGTTGGACGAGCAGTACTTC
few,TRBJ1-2,TRBD1,TRBV9,CASSGGTGASSPFGYTF,TGTGCCAGCAGCGGGGGGACAGGAGCCTCTTCCCCGTTTGGCTACACCTTC
.,TRBJ1-4,.,TRBV2,CASKRQTSEKLFF,TGTGCCAGCAAGCGGCAGACTAGTGAAAAACTGTTTTTT
.,TRBJ1-2,.,TRBV11-2,CASSLGGGRWSMGYTF,TGTGCCAGCAGCTTGGGGGGCGGTCGATGGTCTATGGGCTACACCTTC
.,TRBJ2-4,.,TRBV29-1,CSVVSWGEAKNIQYF,TGCAGCGTTGTTAGTTGGGGAGAGGCCAAAAACATTCAGTACTTC
.,TRBJ2-5,TRBD1,TRBV20-1,CSARDLDRGRETQYF,TGCAGTGCTAGAGATTTGGACAGGGGGCGCGAGACCCAGTACTTC
few,TRBJ2-7,.,TRBV29-1,CSVEDTGEQYF,TGCAGCGTTGAAGATACAGGGGAGCAGTACTTC
.,TRBJ1-2,.,TRBV5-6,CASRAGENYGYTF,TGTGCCAGCAGAGCAGGGGAGAACTATGGCTACACCTTC